The 8 T cell receptor beta chains below were found in one sample sequenced in a study of OX40 agonist ivuxolimab in advanced cancers. Library preparation used the immunoSEQ multiplex PCR assay. Sourced from immuneACCESS, this table was stored by TCRdb with only in-frame sequences that have V and J called. A share of the clones is absent; for the studies checked, an unresolved V gene accounts for under half, and the remainder has no known explanation. For this sample there are approximately 50,000 clones; 87% appear just once. The top ten clones comprise around 0.61% of the sample. Sequencing was performed on CD4+ or CD8+ T cells sorted from blood, taken in a trial of the OX40 agonist ivuxolimab. These receptors all come from an adult with an advanced solid tumor such as melanoma, head and neck, liver or kidney cancer.

The gene calls are TRBV5-1 and TRBJ1-3; TRBD1 is a possible D gene (5 bases). Germline CDR1 is SGHRS and CDR2 is YFSETQ. CDR3 size: 16 residues. Trimming pared 3 bases from V and 0 bases from J, leaving 13 bases between. The DNA of the CDR3 is TGCGCCAGCAGCTACTCAGGGCCGAGCTCTGGAAACACCATATATTTT. Translated: CASSYSGPSSGNTIYF.

This clone was counted a few times. The V gene is TRBV27, the J gene TRBJ1-2; D unclear. Germline-derived CDR1 and CDR2 are MNHEY and SMNVEV (reference sequence). The CDR3 runs 15 residues. The ends were cut back, 2 bases at V and 4 bases at J, with 14 bases in the middle. The CDR3 DNA follows: TGTGCCAGCAGTTTAAAAAGAAATCTAGGCTATGGCTACACCTTC. As protein: CASSLKRNLGYGYTF.

The J gene is TRBJ1-2, the V gene TRBV12-2; the table's D call, TRBD1, has no DNA check behind it. TRBV12-2 is flagged as a pseudogene. CDR3 length: 15 amino acids. Here the CDR3 reads CASRLTGGERNGYTF. The CDR3, as DNA: TGTGCAAGTCGCTTGACAGGGGGCGAGAGAAATGGCTACACCTTC.

This rearrangement joins TRBV9 to TRBJ2-1, with 7 positions matching TRBD2. The CDR3 consists of 16 residues. The germline gives CDR1 SGDLS, CDR2 YYNGEE. V was clipped by 2 bases and J by 4 bases; unmatched bases: 9. The CDR3 DNA is TGTGCCAGCAGCGTGGGGGGGATACCGTATTACAATGAGCAGTTCTTC. It specifies CASSVGGIPYYNEQFF.

In this sample, this clone turned up a few times. The chain joins TRBV5-1 to TRBJ1-2; D call uncertain. The CDR3 length is 13 residues. Trimming removed 0 bases from V and 7 bases from J, with 10 bases in between. CDR1 and CDR2 from the germline V gene are SGHRS and YFSETQ. The CDR3 bases are TGCGCCAGCAGCTTGGTAGAGTCCGGTGGCTACACCTTC. This sequence encodes CASSLVESGGYTF.

The chain carries TRBV28 and TRBJ1-1; TRBD1 aligns across 7 bases. This CDR3 region has 12 residues. The V gene's germline CDR1 is MDHEN and CDR2 SYDVKM. V trimming: 6 bases; J trimming: 7 bases; junction bases outside the gene matches: 5. Here the CDR3 reads CASSSTGIEAFF. The CDR3 DNA reads as TGTGCCAGCAGCTCGACAGGGATTGAAGCTTTCTTT. Full variable domain (remainder filled in from reference TRBV28 and TRBJ1-1): DVKVTQSSRYLVKRTGEKVFLECVQDMDHENMFWYRQDPGLGLRLIYFSYDVKMKEKGDIPEGYSVSREKKERFSLILESASTNQTSMYLCASSSTGIEAFFGQGTRLTVV.

The CDR3 DNA reads as TGCGCCAGCAGCTCCGAAGGGATGAACACTGAAGCTTTCTTT. This sequence encodes CASSSEGMNTEAFF. The rearrangement links TRBV5-1 to TRBJ1-1; unclear D gene. V lost 3 bases, J lost 0 bases, and 9 bases lay in between. Germline V gene data show CDR1 as SGHRS and CDR2 as YFSETQ. The CDR3 spans 14 residues.

J is TRBJ2-6 and V is TRBV6-1; D gene uncertain. V was shortened by 9 bases and J by 4 bases, with 16 bases between the two germline ends. Germline values: CDR1 MNHNS, CDR2 SASEGT. The CDR3 length is 15 residues. CDR3 amino acids: CASLGLFSGANVLTF. Here the CDR3 DNA reads TGTGCCAGTCTCGGCCTTTTTTCGGGGGCCAACGTCCTGACTTTC.